The next 31 T cell receptor beta chains were all read from a single sample in a study of beta chain features in type 1 diabetes. TCRB transcripts that were expressed got sequenced, as all of the isolated RNA had been reverse transcribed. Sequencing was performed with immunoSEQ multiplex PCR; in TCRdb, only in-frame clones are kept and a portion is missing. Among under 300,000 clones, 25% to 30% were seen once, and the ten largest hold approximately 4%. The sample taken for sequencing was central memory CD4+ T cells from blood. These receptors originate from a man aged 25 to 45 in good health.

This clone has ten or more counts. The chain recombines TRBV19 with TRBJ1-2; D is unresolved. This CDR3 spans 13 amino acids. Germline V gene sequence: CDR1 LNHDA, CDR2 SQIVND (reference sequence). Deletions cut 6 bases from V and 2 bases from J, with 10 bases between. CDR3 nucleotide sequence: TGTGCCAGTAGGTTGACATCGAACTATGGCTACACCTTC. Translation gives CASRLTSNYGYTF.

This clone came up a few times. The rearrangement uses TRBV29-1 and TRBJ2-1; D gene ambiguous. Germline V gives CDR1 SQVTM, CDR2 ANQGSEA. The CDR3 is 14 residues long. Deletions cut 7 bases from V and 7 bases from J, with 20 bases between. DNA of the CDR3: TGCAGCGCCCTGTCTCCACGCCTCGGGAATGAGCAGTTCTTC. Its protein is CSALSPRLGNEQFF.

This clone has a handful of counts. The chain's CDR3 is CASSIETGRELFF. DNA for the CDR3: TGTGCCAGTAGTATCGAGACAGGGAGGGAGCTGTTTTTT. The chain couples TRBV19 to TRBJ2-2, with 7 positions matching TRBD1. This CDR3 is built from 13 residues. Germline-derived CDR1 and CDR2 are LNHDA and SQIVND (reference sequence). V lost 3 bases to trimming and J lost 9 bases; unmatched junction nucleotides: 4. The whole variable domain, filled in from reference TRBV19 and TRBJ2-2, reads DGGITQSPKYLFRKEGQNVTLSCEQNLNHDAMYWYRQDPGQGLRLIYYSQIVNDFQKGDIAEGYSVSREKKESFPLTVTSAQKNPTAFYLCASSIETGRELFFGEGSRLTVL.

This clone was seen only once. The chain recombines TRBV30 with TRBJ1-6, with 7 bases lining up with TRBD1. From germline, CDR1 is GTSNPN and CDR2 SVGIG (reference sequence). V shed 8 bases and J 5 bases; nucleotides not matched to a gene: 3. The CDR3 length is 12 residues. CDR3 DNA: TGTGCCCAAGGACAGGATAATTCACCCCTCCACTTT. Residues: CAQGQDNSPLHF.

Only a few counts were recorded for this clone. The J gene is TRBJ2-7, the V gene TRBV5-1; TRBD2 aligns across 8 bases. The CDR3 has 18 residues. V shed 4 bases and J 2 bases; nucleotides not matched to a gene: 17. Germline values: CDR1 SGHRS, CDR2 YFSETQ. The CDR3 DNA sequence: TGCGCCAGCAGCGGCCCCGGGCCTAGCGGGTTCGGAACCTACGAGCAGTACTTC. This encodes CASSGPGPSGFGTYEQYF.

This clone was found a few times. The rearrangement joins TRBV19 to TRBJ2-1; TRBD2 aligns across 12 bases. The J segment lost 8 bases and the V segment lost 7 bases, leaving 12 bases of the junction unmatched. CDR1 is LNHDA, CDR2 SQIVND, per germline (reference sequence). The CDR3 runs to 16 residues. This CDR3 is CASTPRSLAGGDEQFF. In DNA form, the CDR3 reads TGTGCCAGTACCCCCCGATCGCTAGCGGGAGGGGATGAGCAGTTCTTC.

The CDR3 coding sequence is TGTGCCAGCAGCTTAGGACAGGGAACAGATACGCAGTATTTT. Protein sequence: CASSLGQGTDTQYF. The rearrangement joins TRBV7-6 to TRBJ2-3, with TRBD1 matching 7 bases. V was pared by 1 base and J by 3 bases, with 1 base of the junction left unmatched. This CDR3 region has 14 residues. Germline lookup yields CDR1 SGHVS and CDR2 FNYEAQ. Variable domain in full (rest from reference TRBV7-6 and TRBJ2-3): GAGVSQSPRYKVTKRGQDVALRCDPISGHVSLYWYRQALGQGPEFLTYFNYEAQQDKSGLPNDRFSAERPEGSISTLTIQRTEQRDSAMYRCASSLGQGTDTQYFGPGTRLTVL.

This clone showed up just a few times. The rearrangement uses TRBV29-1 and TRBJ2-5; possible D gene TRBD2, 6 bases. Trimming removed 3 bases at V and 5 bases at J, with 16 bases between. Germline V lookup: CDR1 SQVTM, CDR2 ANQGSEA. CDR3 length: 14 amino acids. The CDR3 sequence is CSVEGGSFRETQYF. CDR3 coding DNA: TGCAGCGTTGAGGGGGGATCGTTCCGGGAGACCCAGTACTTC.

This clone has a handful of counts. The genes are TRBV23-1 and TRBJ2-2, with 12 bases that match TRBD1. TRBV23-1 has ORF status, its function being uncertain. V lost 4 bases to trimming and J lost 3 bases; unmatched junction nucleotides: 3. The CDR3 loop spans 16 amino acids. CDR3: CASSRDRGLDTGELFF. CDR3 in DNA: TGCGCCAGCAGTCGGGACAGGGGGCTTGACACCGGGGAGCTGTTTTTT.

V gene TRBV14 combines with J gene TRBJ2-7; a possible D gene is TRBD2 (6 bases). In germline, CDR1 is SGHDN, CDR2 FVKESK. The CDR3 contains 15 residues. V was cut by 1 base and J by 6 bases, with 16 bases left in between. CDR3 sequence (DNA): TGTGCCAGCAGCCAAGTCTCGGGGACTCCGGGCGAGCAGTACTTC. Translated: CASSQVSGTPGEQYF. The whole variable domain, remainder taken from reference TRBV14 and TRBJ2-7, is EAGVTQFPSHSVIEKGQTVTLRCDPISGHDNLYWYRRVMGKEIKFLLHFVKESKQDESGMPNNRFLAERTGGTYSTLKVQPAELEDSGVYFCASSQVSGTPGEQYFGPGTRLTVT.

The sample holds a few counts of this clone. V gene TRBV19 combines with J gene TRBJ2-7; 8 bases are a match to TRBD1. The CDR3 runs 15 residues. V was pared by 3 bases and J by 3 bases, with 7 bases of the junction left unmatched. Germline V CDR1 and CDR2: LNHDA, SQIVND (reference sequence). The CDR3 coding sequence is TGTGCCAGTAGTATCTTGGGGACAGGAGTCTACGAGCAGTACTTC. Translated, it gives CASSILGTGVYEQYF.

The chain links TRBV4-1 to TRBJ2-4; maybe TRBD2 (5 bases). Trimming pared 1 base from V and 0 bases from J, leaving 10 bases between. This CDR3 contains 16 residues. The germline V gene encodes CDR1 MGHRA and CDR2 YSYEKL. CDR3 loop: CASSQVEREAKNIQYF. CDR3 coding DNA: TGCGCCAGCAGCCAAGTTGAACGGGAAGCCAAAAACATTCAGTACTTC.

This chain links TRBV5-4 with TRBJ1-4; 10 positions agree with TRBD1. Germline values: CDR1 SGHNT, CDR2 YYREEE (reference sequence). The CDR3 has 15 amino acids. The junction had 3 bases not matched to a gene; V was cut back by 0 bases and J by 7 bases. The DNA of the CDR3 is TGTGCCAGCAGCTTGGCGGGACAGGGGCTTGAAAAACTGTTTTTT. Its translation is CASSLAGQGLEKLFF.

Only a few counts were recorded for this clone. The V call is TRBV27, the J call TRBJ1-1; perhaps TRBD1 as D (5 bases). Trimming pared 5 bases from V and 1 base from J, leaving 17 bases between. This CDR3 has 16 residues. Germline V gives CDR1 MNHEY, CDR2 SMNVEV (reference sequence). CDR3 residues: CASSDQGDRRNTEAFF. The CDR3 bases are TGTGCCAGCAGTGATCAGGGCGATCGGCGGAACACTGAAGCTTTCTTT.

V gene TRBV7-8 combines with J gene TRBJ2-6; the D is unclear. The length of the CDR3 is 14 residues. Per the germline V gene, CDR1 is SGHVS and CDR2 is FQNEAQ. With 8 bases removed from V and 2 bases from J, the gap between germline ends came to 10 bases. As DNA, the CDR3 is TGTGCCAGCCTCGCGCGGACTGGGGCCAACGTCCTGACTTTC. It is translated as CASLARTGANVLTF.

This rearrangement joins TRBV4-3 to TRBJ1-3, with D possibly being TRBD1 (5 bases). V lost 0 bases and J 2 bases, leaving 11 bases between the germline ends. The CDR3 is made up of 16 amino acids. Germline V CDR1 and CDR2: LGHNA, YSLEER. The CDR3 loop is CASSQDMAGAGNTIYF. The CDR3 nucleotides are TGCGCCAGCAGCCAAGATATGGCGGGGGCTGGAAACACCATATATTTT.

This clone was observed a handful of times. The chain joins TRBV5-6 to TRBJ2-3; 9 bases match TRBD2. The CDR3 totals 15 residues. V shed 4 bases, J shed 11 bases, and the junction held 14 bases outside the gene matches. Germline V gene sequence: CDR1 SGHDT, CDR2 YYEEEE. The DNA of the CDR3 is TGTGCCAGCAGCACTTTTAGCGGGGGCCTTTATATGCAGTATTTT. The encoded protein is CASSTFSGGLYMQYF.

J is TRBJ2-7 and V is TRBV7-8; no definite D call. Trimming left V 5 bases short and J 0 bases short, with 17 bases between. CDR3 length equals 16 residues. The V gene's germline CDR1 is SGHVS and CDR2 FQNEAQ. This CDR3 is CASSPHRGVSSYEQYF. The CDR3 bases are TGTGCCAGCAGCCCTCATCGTGGCGTCAGCTCCTACGAGCAGTACTTC. The full variable domain, with the rest looked up from reference TRBV7-8 and TRBJ2-7, is GAGVSQSPRYKVAKRGQDVALRCDPISGHVSLFWYQQALGQGPEFLTYFQNEAQLDKSGLPSDRFFAERPEGSVSTLKIQRTQQEDSAVYLCASSPHRGVSSYEQYFGPGTRLTVT.

The V and J genes are TRBV29-1 and TRBJ2-2, with D perhaps TRBD2 (7 bases). From germline, CDR1 is SQVTM and CDR2 ANQGSEA. Trimming took off 7 bases at V and 7 bases at J, with 19 bases between the two ends. This CDR3 region has 14 residues. The CDR3 is CSARRGGVGGELFF. The CDR3, as DNA: TGCAGCGCCCGGAGGGGGGGCGTGGGCGGGGAGCTGTTTTTT.

The genes are TRBV7-8 and TRBJ2-7; D is unresolved. The V gene lost 10 bases and the J gene lost 3 bases, with 16 bases spanning the gap. The germline CDR1 and CDR2 sequences are SGHVS and FQNEAQ. This CDR3 is 13 amino acids long. The CDR3 loop reads CATSPGEVYEQYF. In DNA form, the CDR3 reads TGTGCCACCTCCCCAGGCGAGGTCTACGAGCAGTACTTC. Together with reference TRBV7-8 and TRBJ2-7, the CDR3 gives the full variable domain: GAGVSQSPRYKVAKRGQDVALRCDPISGHVSLFWYQQALGQGPEFLTYFQNEAQLDKSGLPSDRFFAERPEGSVSTLKIQRTQQEDSAVYLCATSPGEVYEQYFGPGTRLTVT.

At least ten counts were recorded for this clone. The chain couples TRBV15 to TRBJ2-1; the match to TRBD2 covers 8 bases. Germline V gene sequence: CDR1 LNHNV, CDR2 YYDKDF (reference sequence). The J segment lost 5 bases and the V segment lost 1 base, leaving 4 bases of the junction unmatched. CDR3 size: 15 residues. The chain's CDR3 is CATSRVTSGNNEQFF. CDR3 nucleotides: TGTGCCACCAGCAGAGTTACTAGCGGTAACAATGAGCAGTTCTTC.

The table lists this clone with a few counts. V and J are TRBV5-4 and TRBJ2-5; the D call may be TRBD1 or TRBD2 (5 bases each). Trimming left V 1 base short and J 5 bases short, with 9 bases between. Looked up from germline, CDR1 is SGHNT and CDR2 is YYREEE (reference sequence). The CDR3 sequence is 13 residues long. CDR3 protein: CASSLLEGETQYF. The CDR3 DNA reads as TGTGCCAGCAGCTTGCTCGAGGGGGAGACCCAGTACTTC.

Note on this clone: The sample carries other DNA sequences with the same CDR3. The chain combines TRBV29-1 with TRBJ2-3; D remains ambiguous. The CDR3 totals 13 residues. The germline gives CDR1 SQVTM, CDR2 ANQGSEA. V lost 3 bases and J lost 0, with 7 bases in between. The CDR3 region has the DNA TGCAGCGTTGAGCCGGGTAGCACAGATACGCAGTATTTT. This translates into CSVEPGSTDTQYF.

This chain links TRBV27 with TRBJ2-7; D call uncertain. Germline CDR1 reads MNHEY; CDR2 reads SMNVEV (reference sequence). CDR3 length: 12 residues. Deletions cut 3 bases from V and 9 bases from J, with 12 bases between. The CDR3: CASSFQFAVQYF. DNA of the CDR3: TGTGCCAGCAGTTTTCAGTTCGCGGTGCAGTACTTC.

This clone was detected a few times. The genes are TRBV6-1 and TRBJ2-5; unclear D gene. Germline loops: CDR1 MNHNS, CDR2 SASEGT. Trimming cost V 4 bases and J 3 bases, with 9 bases left between them. The CDR3 loop spans 13 amino acids. The CDR3, as DNA: TGTGCCAGCAGTGCAAGATACAAAGAGACCCAGTACTTC. It yields the protein CASSARYKETQYF.

This clone has a handful of counts. DNA for the CDR3: TGTGCCAGCAGCTGGGATCAGACCCAGTACTTC. Protein: CASSWDQTQYF. V and J are TRBV5-6 and TRBJ2-5; no clear D. CDR1 and CDR2 (germline): SGHDT, YYEEEE. Trimming left V 3 bases short and J 6 bases short, with 6 bases between. The length of the CDR3 is 11 residues. The full variable domain, completed using reference TRBV5-6 and TRBJ2-5, is DAGVTQSPTHLIKTRGQQVTLRCSPKSGHDTVSWYQQALGQGPQFIFQYYEEEERQRGNFPDRFSGHQFPNYSSELNVNALLLGDSALYLCASSWDQTQYFGPGTRLLVL.

A note on this clone: This sample also contains other DNA sequences that code for the same CDR3. The chain couples TRBV10-3 to TRBJ2-5; D gene ambiguous. CDR3 length: 14 residues. CDR1 and CDR2 from the germline V gene are ENHRY and SYGVKD. Trimming pared 0 bases from V and 5 bases from J, leaving 10 bases between. CDR3 loop: CAISESNRAETQYF. The DNA for the CDR3 is TGTGCCATCAGTGAGTCGAATAGGGCGGAGACCCAGTACTTC.

This clone was observed a few times. V and J are TRBV6-1 and TRBJ1-5; maybe TRBD1 (5 bases). CDR3 length: 13 amino acids. CDR1 and CDR2 from the germline V gene are MNHNS and SASEGT. V gave up 7 bases and J gave up 7 bases, with 14 bases separating them. In DNA form, the CDR3 reads TGTGCCAGCACCTACCGGGGGGACCAGCCCCAGCATTTT. This gives the protein CASTYRGDQPQHF.

The J gene is TRBJ2-2, the V gene TRBV9; a possible D gene is TRBD2 (6 bases). Germline CDR1 reads SGDLS; CDR2 reads YYNGEE. V was clipped by 5 bases and J by 5 bases, with 25 bases between them. The CDR3 is 18 residues long. The CDR3 DNA sequence: TGTGCCAGCAGAACCCTAGACGGGGGTATAAAGGTAACCGGGGAGCTGTTTTTT. Its translation is CASRTLDGGIKVTGELFF.

The gene calls are TRBV30 and TRBJ2-2, with D perhaps matching TRBD1 or TRBD2 (6 bases each). CDR3 size: 16 residues. V lost 6 bases and J 5 bases, leaving 22 bases between the germline ends. CDR1 and CDR2 (germline): GTSNPN, SVGIG (reference sequence). The CDR3 DNA reads as TGTGCCTGCCCGCCCCCCGGGGGCGAGTTTACCGGGGAGCTGTTTTTT. Translated, it gives CACPPPGGEFTGELFF.

This clone was observed a handful of times. V gene TRBV5-4 combines with J gene TRBJ2-3; D gene uncertain. This CDR3 region has 16 residues. V was trimmed by 0 bases and J by 6 bases, leaving 17 bases between them. CDR1 and CDR2 (germline): SGHNT, YYREEE (reference sequence). This CDR3 is CASSLVGAWAVDTQYF. The CDR3, as DNA: TGTGCCAGCAGCTTGGTGGGCGCTTGGGCGGTGGATACGCAGTATTTT.